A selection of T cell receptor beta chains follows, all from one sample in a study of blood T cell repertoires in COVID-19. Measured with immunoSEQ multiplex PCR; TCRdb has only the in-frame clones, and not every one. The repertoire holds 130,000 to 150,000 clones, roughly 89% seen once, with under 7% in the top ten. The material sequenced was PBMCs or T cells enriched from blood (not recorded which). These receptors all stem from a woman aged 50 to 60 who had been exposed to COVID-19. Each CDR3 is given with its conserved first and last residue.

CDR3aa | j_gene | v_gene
CASSFPLRGTGELFF | TRBJ2-2 | TRBV7-9
CASSTTEDRGRSEKLFF | TRBJ1-4 | TRBV13
CASSPSGRDERQYF | TRBJ2-7 | TRBV9
CASSYSTTGSYEQYF | TRBJ2-7 | TRBV6-5
CASSLAGVSSGNTIYF | TRBJ1-3 | TRBV7-2
CASSLNQGQGNQPQHF | TRBJ1-5 | TRBV27
CASRAGANYGYTF | TRBJ1-2 | TRBV5-4
CASSVAPGLASTGELFF | TRBJ2-2 | TRBV9
CATSRERGSAYEQYF | TRBJ2-7 | TRBV15
CASSFGGSPYEQYF | TRBJ2-7 | TRBV28
CASSYSKTSYEQYF | TRBJ2-7 | TRBV19
CASSGGTGLKIAF | TRBJ1-2 | TRBV25-1
CASSWTRWNEQFF | TRBJ2-1 | TRBV6-5
CASQERGGSGEQFF | TRBJ2-1 | TRBV12-5
CASSLADTQYF | TRBJ2-3 | TRBV10-2
CASSTSGEADTQYF | TRBJ2-3 | TRBV7-2
CASTLTGYSGNTIYF | TRBJ1-3 | TRBV6-5
CASSIGAGGVGSGNTIYF | TRBJ1-3 | TRBV19
CASSRERGRRSSITYEQYF | TRBJ2-7 | TRBV27
CATSGLNSGANVLTF | TRBJ2-6 | TRBV24-1
CASSQAAGGAFF | TRBJ1-1 | TRBV14
CAISFGQGGSTDTQYF | TRBJ2-3 | TRBV10-3
CASSPGGDYGYTF | TRBJ1-2 | TRBV7-2
CASSFLGPTSGNTGELFF | TRBJ2-2 | TRBV7-6
CASRRQGREQYF | TRBJ2-7 | TRBV7-2